This TCR beta chain was identified in a study of tumor-infiltrating lymphocytes in oesophageal squamous cell carcinoma. In this sample, this clonotype turned up once. Germline and junction disagree at one end, which may indicate a read error. This CDR3 has 13 amino acids. CDR1 is MRHNA, CDR2 SNTAGT, per germline. TCRdb recomputed calls from the PCR reads with MiXCR, one row per CDR3 protein. The sample includes approximately 9,800 distinct CDR3 sequences, roughly 63% of them seen just once. The genes are TRBV6-4 and TRBJ1-1; D uncertain. The clonotype was recovered from a female donor with esophageal squamous cell carcinoma. Sequenced: esophageal tumor tissue. This CDR3 reads CASSYSVNTEAFF. CDR3 coding DNA: TGTGCCAGCAGTTACTCCGTGAACACTGAAGCTTTCTTT.